These 16 T cell receptor beta chains were sequenced from one sample in a study of CD8+ T cells in alopecia areata. Extracted from the samples, RNA was reverse transcribed into cDNA to serve as the sequencing template. TCRdb's copy holds only in-frame clones and misses some; the assay was immunoSEQ multiplex PCR. Here the sample spans about 150,000 clones, less than 65% being singletons. Sequencing used CD8+ T cells sorted from blood. Source of these receptors: a human donor in good health.

The V call is TRBV28, the J call TRBJ2-3; TRBD1 matches at 10 bases. The ends lost 6 bases at V and 2 bases at J; junction bases unmatched: 8. Germline CDR1 MDHEN, CDR2 SYDVKM. This CDR3 is built from 16 residues. CDR3 protein: CASSPPGTGDTDTQYF. The CDR3, as DNA: TGTGCCAGCAGCCCGCCAGGGACAGGGGACACAGATACGCAGTATTTT.

V usage is TRBV29-1 and J usage is TRBJ2-1, with 9 positions matching TRBD1. CDR3 length equals 15 residues. V was pared by 8 bases and J by 3 bases, with 11 bases of the junction left unmatched. Germline loops: CDR1 SQVTM, CDR2 ANQGSEA. The CDR3 DNA follows: TGCAGCCTCCGGACAGGGGATGGGTTCTACAATGAGCAGTTCTTC. This encodes CSLRTGDGFYNEQFF.

This clone came up once. J is TRBJ2-1 and V is TRBV30, with 12 bases identical to TRBD2. With V trimmed by 0 bases and J by 4 bases, 1 base remained unmatched. Per the germline V gene, CDR1 is GTSNPN and CDR2 is SVGIG (reference sequence). The CDR3 totals 15 residues. CDR3 sequence (DNA): TGTGCCTGGAGTGTAGGGACTAGCGGGTACAATGAGCAGTTCTTC. As protein: CAWSVGTSGYNEQFF.

This chain uses TRBV6-6 with TRBJ2-5; D is undetermined. Germline values: CDR1 MNHNY, CDR2 SVGAGI (reference sequence). The CDR3 totals 13 residues. Trimming pared 4 bases from V and 2 bases from J, leaving 8 bases between. CDR3 nucleotide sequence: TGTGCCAGCAGTTCCTACTTTCAAGAGACCCAGTACTTC. Its translation is CASSSYFQETQYF.

The chain joins TRBV29-1 to TRBJ2-5; maybe TRBD2 (6 bases). This CDR3 comprises 16 residues. The V end was cut by 1 base, the J end by 1 base, with 16 bases between. Germline CDR1 and CDR2: SQVTM and ANQGSEA. The CDR3 DNA sequence: TGCAGCGTTGAAGGGGGCCGGGGGAAACTCCAAGAGACCCAGTACTTC. Translation gives CSVEGGRGKLQETQYF.

The J gene is TRBJ2-7, the V gene TRBV27; 7 bases match TRBD1. Germline CDR1 reads MNHEY; CDR2 reads SMNVEV (reference sequence). Trimming at V came to 6 bases and at J to 12 bases, leaving 8 bases not matched to a gene. The CDR3 runs to 11 residues. Written as DNA, the CDR3 is TGTGCCAGCAGCAGGACAGGCGGCCTGTACTTC. Translated: CASSRTGGLYF.

This sequence joins TRBV30 and TRBJ1-2; D gene ambiguous. Germline V gene data show CDR1 as GTSNPN and CDR2 as SVGIG (reference sequence). The CDR3 runs 15 residues. The V end lost 2 bases, the J end lost 0 bases, and 13 bases lay between the germline ends. CDR3: CAWSLLGSTNYGYTF. In DNA form, the CDR3 reads TGTGCCTGGAGTCTTCTTGGGTCGACTAACTATGGCTACACCTTC.

This clone appeared once. V and J are TRBV5-1 and TRBJ2-1; TRBD1 agrees at 7 bases. Germline CDR1 reads SGHRS; CDR2 reads YFSETQ. This CDR3 has 16 residues. Trimming removed 0 bases from V and 2 bases from J; junction bases left unmatched: 5. CDR3 in amino acids: CASSLAGGPPYNEQFF. CDR3 in DNA: TGCGCCAGCAGCTTGGCAGGGGGTCCACCCTACAATGAGCAGTTCTTC. The complete variable domain, with remaining parts taken from reference TRBV5-1 and TRBJ2-1, reads KAGVTQTPRYLIKTRGQQVTLSCSPISGHRSVSWYQQTPGQGLQFLFEYFSETQRNKGNFPGRFSGRQFSNSRSEMNVSTLELGDSALYLCASSLAGGPPYNEQFFGPGTRLTVL.

A few counts support this clone. The rearrangement uses TRBV6-5 and TRBJ2-1; the match to TRBD1 covers 9 bases. The CDR3 consists of 14 residues. Germline CDR1 and CDR2: MNHEY and SVGAGI. With 2 bases clipped from V and 4 bases from J, the junction kept 0 bases outside the gene matches. The CDR3 here is CASSYGTGYNEQFF. As DNA, the CDR3 is TGTGCCAGCAGTTACGGGACAGGGTACAATGAGCAGTTCTTC.

V and J are TRBV29-1 and TRBJ2-1; D call uncertain. The CDR3 loop spans 13 amino acids. From germline, CDR1 is SQVTM and CDR2 ANQGSEA. Trimming took 4 bases from V and 5 from J, leaving 12 bases between them. The DNA for the CDR3 is TGCAGCGTTGCGGAAACGAACCACAATGAGCAGTTCTTC. Protein sequence: CSVAETNHNEQFF.

The genes are TRBV7-9 and TRBJ2-3; 7 nucleotides agree with TRBD2. This CDR3 comprises 17 residues. CDR1 and CDR2 (germline): SEHNR, FQNEAQ (reference sequence). V was clipped by 5 bases and J by 4 bases; unmatched bases: 15. The CDR3 loop is CASSTQQSGTDSDTQYF. In nucleotides, the CDR3 is TGTGCCAGCAGCACTCAGCAGAGCGGGACTGATTCAGATACGCAGTATTTT. The full variable domain, rest sourced from reference TRBV7-9 and TRBJ2-3, is DTGVSQNPRHKITKRGQNVTFRCDPISEHNRLYWYRQTLGQGPEFLTYFQNEAQLEKSRLLSDRFSAERPKGSFSTLEIQRTEQGDSAMYLCASSTQQSGTDSDTQYFGPGTRLTVL.

This clone has more than one count but fewer than ten. The chain joins TRBV7-8 to TRBJ2-7; 7 bases match TRBD2. CDR1 is SGHVS and CDR2 is FQNEAQ in the germline V gene. V trimming: 1 base; J trimming: 2 bases; junction bases outside the gene matches: 5. The CDR3 is made up of 15 amino acids. CDR3 in DNA: TGTGCCAGCAGCTTAGGAGTAGCGGGTACCTACGAGCAGTACTTC. It yields the protein CASSLGVAGTYEQYF.

The chain recombines TRBV15 with TRBJ2-1; maybe TRBD1 (5 bases). V was shortened by 4 bases and J by 5 bases, with 9 bases between the two germline ends. The CDR3 contains 13 residues. Germline V gene lookup returns CDR1 LNHNV and CDR2 YYDKDF (reference sequence). CDR3: CATSISRDNEQFF. The CDR3 DNA reads TGTGCCACCAGCATATCCAGGGACAATGAGCAGTTCTTC.

The chain's CDR3 is CASSLVAGYEQYF. In DNA form, the CDR3 reads TGTGCCAGCAGTTTAGTCGCCGGGTACGAGCAGTACTTC. This rearrangement joins TRBV27 to TRBJ2-7; D uncertain. This CDR3 region has 13 residues. Germline V gene data show CDR1 as MNHEY and CDR2 as SMNVEV (reference sequence). The V gene lost 2 bases and the J gene lost 4 bases, with 9 bases spanning the gap.

The chain employs TRBV6-1 and TRBJ2-1; D possibly corresponds to TRBD2 (6 bases). Germline values: CDR1 MNHNS, CDR2 SASEGT. V was shortened by 8 bases and J by 2 bases, with 10 bases between the two germline ends. The CDR3 length is 13 residues. The CDR3 region is CASGRGTYNEQFF. The DNA of the CDR3 is TGTGCCAGCGGGCGGGGAACCTACAATGAGCAGTTCTTC.

The rearrangement uses TRBV27 and TRBJ2-3; 8 bases agree with TRBD2. This CDR3 contains 15 residues. CDR1 is MNHEY, CDR2 SMNVEV, per germline (reference sequence). J gave up 2 bases and V 7 bases, and 8 bases lay outside the gene matches. This CDR3 reads CASTFLAGDTDTQYF. CDR3 sequence (DNA): TGTGCCAGCACCTTTCTAGCGGGTGACACAGATACGCAGTATTTT.